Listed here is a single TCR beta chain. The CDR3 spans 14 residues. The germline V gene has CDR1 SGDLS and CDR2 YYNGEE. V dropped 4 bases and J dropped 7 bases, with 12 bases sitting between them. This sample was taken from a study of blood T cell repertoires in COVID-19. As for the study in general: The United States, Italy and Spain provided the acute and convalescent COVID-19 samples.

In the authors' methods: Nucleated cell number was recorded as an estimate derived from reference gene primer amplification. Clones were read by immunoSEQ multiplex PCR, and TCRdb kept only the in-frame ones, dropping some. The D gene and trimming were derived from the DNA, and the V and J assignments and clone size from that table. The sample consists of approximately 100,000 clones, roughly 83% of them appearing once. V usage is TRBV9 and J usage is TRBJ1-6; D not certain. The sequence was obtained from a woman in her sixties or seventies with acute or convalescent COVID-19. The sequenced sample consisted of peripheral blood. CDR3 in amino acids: CASSFKSGNSPLHF. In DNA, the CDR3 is TGTGCCAGCAGCTTCAAGTCAGGCAATTCACCCCTCCACTTT.